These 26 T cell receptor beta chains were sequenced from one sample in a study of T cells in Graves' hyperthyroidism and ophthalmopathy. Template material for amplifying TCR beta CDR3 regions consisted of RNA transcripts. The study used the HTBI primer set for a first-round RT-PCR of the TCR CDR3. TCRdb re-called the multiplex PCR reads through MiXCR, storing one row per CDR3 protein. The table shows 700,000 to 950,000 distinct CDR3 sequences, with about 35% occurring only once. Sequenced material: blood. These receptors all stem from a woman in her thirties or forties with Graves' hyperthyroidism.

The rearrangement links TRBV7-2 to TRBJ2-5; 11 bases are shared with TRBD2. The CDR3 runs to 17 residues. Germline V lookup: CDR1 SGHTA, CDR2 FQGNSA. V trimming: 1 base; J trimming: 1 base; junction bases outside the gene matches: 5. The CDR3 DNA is TGTGCCAGCAGCTTAGGCCTAGCGGGAGGTCTCCAAGAGACCCAGTACTTC. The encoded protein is CASSLGLAGGLQETQYF. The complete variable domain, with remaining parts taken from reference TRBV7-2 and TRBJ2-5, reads GAGVSQSPSNKVTEKGKDVELRCDPISGHTALYWYRQSLGQGLEFLIYFQGNSAPDKSGLPSDRFSAERTGGSVSTLTIQRTQQEDSAVYLCASSLGLAGGLQETQYFGPGTRLLVL.

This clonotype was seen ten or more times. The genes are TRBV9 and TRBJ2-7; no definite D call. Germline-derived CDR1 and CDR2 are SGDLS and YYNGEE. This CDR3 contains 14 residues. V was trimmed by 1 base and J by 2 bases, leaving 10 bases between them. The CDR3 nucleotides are TGTGCCAGCAGCGTACAAGGTCTGCCCTACGAGCAGTACTTC. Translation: CASSVQGLPYEQYF.

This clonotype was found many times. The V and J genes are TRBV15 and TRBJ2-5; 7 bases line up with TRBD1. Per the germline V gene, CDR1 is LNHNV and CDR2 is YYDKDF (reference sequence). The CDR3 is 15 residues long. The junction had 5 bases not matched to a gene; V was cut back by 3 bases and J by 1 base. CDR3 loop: CATSSRPGGQETQYF. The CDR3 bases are TGTGCCACCAGCAGTCGACCAGGGGGCCAAGAGACCCAGTACTTC.

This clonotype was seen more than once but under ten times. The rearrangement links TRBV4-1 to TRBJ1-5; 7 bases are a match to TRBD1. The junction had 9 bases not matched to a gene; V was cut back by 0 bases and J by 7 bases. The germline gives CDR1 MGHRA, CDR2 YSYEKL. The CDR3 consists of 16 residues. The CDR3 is CASSQEAPGRGQPQHF. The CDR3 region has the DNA TGCGCCAGCAGCCAAGAGGCACCAGGCAGGGGGCAGCCCCAGCATTTT.

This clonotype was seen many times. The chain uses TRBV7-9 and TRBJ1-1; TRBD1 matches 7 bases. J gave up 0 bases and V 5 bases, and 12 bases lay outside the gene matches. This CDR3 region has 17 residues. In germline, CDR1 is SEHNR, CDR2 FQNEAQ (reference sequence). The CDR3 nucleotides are TGTGCCAGCAGCCTTTCAGGGGGGATCCTCATGAACACTGAAGCTTTCTTT. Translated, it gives CASSLSGGILMNTEAFF. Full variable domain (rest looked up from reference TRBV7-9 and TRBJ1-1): DTGVSQNPRHKITKRGQNVTFRCDPISEHNRLYWYRQTLGQGPEFLTYFQNEAQLEKSRLLSDRFSAERPKGSFSTLEIQRTEQGDSAMYLCASSLSGGILMNTEAFFGQGTRLTVV.

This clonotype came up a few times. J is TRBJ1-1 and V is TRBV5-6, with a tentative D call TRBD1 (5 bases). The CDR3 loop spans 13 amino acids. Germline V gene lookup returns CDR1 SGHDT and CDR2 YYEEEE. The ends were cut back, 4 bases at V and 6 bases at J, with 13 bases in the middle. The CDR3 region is CASSQDGGAEAFF. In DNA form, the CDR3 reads TGTGCCAGCAGCCAAGATGGGGGTGCTGAAGCTTTCTTT.

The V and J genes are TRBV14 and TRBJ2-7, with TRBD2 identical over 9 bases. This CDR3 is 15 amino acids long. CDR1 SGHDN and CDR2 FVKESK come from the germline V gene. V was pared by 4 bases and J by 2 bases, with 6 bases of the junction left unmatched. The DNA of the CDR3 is TGTGCCAGCAGCCTCCATAGCGGGGGTGCCTACGAGCAGTACTTC. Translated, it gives CASSLHSGGAYEQYF.

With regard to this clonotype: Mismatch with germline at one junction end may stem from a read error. CDR3 loop: CASSQDQGSEELFF. CDR3 nucleotides: TGTGCCAGCAGCCAAGATCAGGGTAGTGAAGAACTGTTTTTT. The chain links TRBV4-2 to TRBJ1-4; D is perhaps TRBD1 (5 bases). The CDR3 contains 14 residues. Germline CDR1 LGHNA, CDR2 YNFKEQ.

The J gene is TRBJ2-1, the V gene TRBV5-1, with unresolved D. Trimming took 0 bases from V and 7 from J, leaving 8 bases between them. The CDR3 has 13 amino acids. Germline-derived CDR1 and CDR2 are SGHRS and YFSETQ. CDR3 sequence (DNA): TGCGCCAGCAGCTTGGATTCTCGTAATGAGCAGTTCTTC. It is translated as CASSLDSRNEQFF.

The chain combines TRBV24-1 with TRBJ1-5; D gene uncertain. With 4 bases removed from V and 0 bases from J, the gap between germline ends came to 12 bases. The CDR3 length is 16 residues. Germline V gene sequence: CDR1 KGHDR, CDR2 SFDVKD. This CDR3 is CATSDRSGYSNQPQHF. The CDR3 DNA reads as TGTGCCACCAGTGACCGTTCGGGGTATAGCAATCAGCCCCAGCATTTT.

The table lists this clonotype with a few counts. The CDR3 DNA sequence: TGTGCCAGCAGACAAATCCTGGGGGCCACTGAAGCTTTCTTT. This sequence encodes CASRQILGATEAFF. J is TRBJ1-1 and V is TRBV7-2, with a tentative D call TRBD1 (6 bases). This CDR3 region has 14 residues. V was cut by 6 bases and J by 4 bases, with 15 bases left in between. From germline, CDR1 is SGHTA and CDR2 FQGNSA. Filled out from reference TRBV7-2 and TRBJ1-1, the complete variable domain reads GAGVSQSPSNKVTEKGKDVELRCDPISGHTALYWYRQSLGQGLEFLIYFQGNSAPDKSGLPSDRFSAERTGGSVSTLTIQRTQQEDSAVYLCASRQILGATEAFFGQGTRLTVV.

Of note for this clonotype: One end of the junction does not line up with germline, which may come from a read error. CDR3 residues: CASSYYNRGKNGYTF. DNA for the CDR3: TGTGCCAGCAGTTACTATAACAGGGGAAAGAATGGCTACACCTTC. The chain combines TRBV10-3 with TRBJ1-2, with 7 bases identical to TRBD1. The CDR3 length is 15 residues. In germline, CDR1 is ENHRY, CDR2 SYGVKD.

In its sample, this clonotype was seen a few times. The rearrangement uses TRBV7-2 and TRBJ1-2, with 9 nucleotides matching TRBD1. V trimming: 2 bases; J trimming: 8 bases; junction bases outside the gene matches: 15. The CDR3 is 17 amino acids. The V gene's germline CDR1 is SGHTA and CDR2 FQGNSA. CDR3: CASSLSQGAFREGGYTF. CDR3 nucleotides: TGTGCCAGCAGCTTATCACAGGGGGCGTTTAGGGAGGGCGGCTACACCTTC.

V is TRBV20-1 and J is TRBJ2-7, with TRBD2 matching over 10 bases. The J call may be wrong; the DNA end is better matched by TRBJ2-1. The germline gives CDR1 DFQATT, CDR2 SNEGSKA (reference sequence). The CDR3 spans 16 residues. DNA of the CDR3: TGCAGTGCTAGGGGGTGGCTAGCGGGAGCTCGGAATGAGCAGTTCTTC. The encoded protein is CSARGWLAGARNEQFF.

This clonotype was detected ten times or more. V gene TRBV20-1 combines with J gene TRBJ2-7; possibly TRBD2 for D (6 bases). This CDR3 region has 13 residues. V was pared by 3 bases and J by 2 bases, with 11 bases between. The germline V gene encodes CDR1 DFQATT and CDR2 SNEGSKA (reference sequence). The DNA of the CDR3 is TGCAGTGCTAGGGGCAGACTAGCCTACGAGCAGTACTTC. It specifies CSARGRLAYEQYF.

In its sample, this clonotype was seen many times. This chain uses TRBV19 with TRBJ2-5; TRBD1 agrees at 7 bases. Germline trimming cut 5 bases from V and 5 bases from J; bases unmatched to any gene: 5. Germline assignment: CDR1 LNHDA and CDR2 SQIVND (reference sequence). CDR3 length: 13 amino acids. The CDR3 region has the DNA TGTGCCAGTAGTCTCGGACAGGTTGAGACCCAGTACTTC. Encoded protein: CASSLGQVETQYF.

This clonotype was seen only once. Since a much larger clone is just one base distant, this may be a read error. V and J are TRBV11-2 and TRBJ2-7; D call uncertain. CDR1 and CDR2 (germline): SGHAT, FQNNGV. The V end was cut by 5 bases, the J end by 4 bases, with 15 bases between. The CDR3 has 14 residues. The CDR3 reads CASSPQRDGYEQYF. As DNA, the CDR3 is TGTGCCAGCAGCCCTCAGAGAGACGGTTACGAGCAGTACTTC.

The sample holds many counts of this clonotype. The CDR3 nucleotides read TGTGCCATCAGAACAGGTGGCACTGAAGCTTTCTTT. Translating gives CAIRTGGTEAFF. The chain is built from TRBV10-3 and TRBJ1-1; a possible D gene is TRBD1 (5 bases). Per the germline V gene, CDR1 is ENHRY and CDR2 is SYGVKD. CDR3 length: 12 residues. V lost 6 bases to trimming and J lost 4 bases, with 9 bases between them.

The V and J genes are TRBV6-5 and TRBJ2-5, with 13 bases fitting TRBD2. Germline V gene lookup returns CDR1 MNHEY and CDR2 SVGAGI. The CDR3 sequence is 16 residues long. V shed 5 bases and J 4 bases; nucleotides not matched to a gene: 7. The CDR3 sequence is CASSRTSGSLGETQYF. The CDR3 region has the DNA TGTGCCAGCAGTCGGACTAGCGGGAGCCTGGGAGAGACCCAGTACTTC.

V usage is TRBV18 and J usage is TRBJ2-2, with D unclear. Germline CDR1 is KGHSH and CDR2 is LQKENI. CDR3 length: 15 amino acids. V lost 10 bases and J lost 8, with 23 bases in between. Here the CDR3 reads CATASQGPSTGELFF. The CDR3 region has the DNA TGTGCCACCGCGAGCCAAGGCCCCAGTACAGGGGAGCTGTTTTTT.

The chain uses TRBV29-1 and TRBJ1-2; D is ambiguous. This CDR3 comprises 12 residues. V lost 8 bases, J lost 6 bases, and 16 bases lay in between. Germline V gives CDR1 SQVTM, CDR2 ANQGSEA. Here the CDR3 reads CSRGDGFDGYTF. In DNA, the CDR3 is TGCAGCAGAGGTGACGGGTTTGATGGCTACACCTTC.

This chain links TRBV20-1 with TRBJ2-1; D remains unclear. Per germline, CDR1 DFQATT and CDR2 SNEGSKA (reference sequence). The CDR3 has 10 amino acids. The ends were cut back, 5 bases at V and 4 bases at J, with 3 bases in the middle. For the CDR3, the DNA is TGCAGTGCTTATTACAATGAGCAGTTCTTC. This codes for CSAYYNEQFF.

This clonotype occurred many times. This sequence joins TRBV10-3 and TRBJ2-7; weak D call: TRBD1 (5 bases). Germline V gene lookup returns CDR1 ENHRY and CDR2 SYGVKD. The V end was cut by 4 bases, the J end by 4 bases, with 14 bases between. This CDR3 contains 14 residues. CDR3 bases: TGTGCCATCAGTGCGGATGGGGCACTTTACGAGCAGTACTTC. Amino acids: CAISADGALYEQYF.

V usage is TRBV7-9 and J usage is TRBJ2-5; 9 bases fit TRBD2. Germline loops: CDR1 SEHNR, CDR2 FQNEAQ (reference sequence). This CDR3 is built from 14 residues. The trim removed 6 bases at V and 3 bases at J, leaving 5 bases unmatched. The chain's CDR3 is CASRASGGKETQYF. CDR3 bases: TGTGCCAGCAGAGCGAGCGGGGGGAAAGAGACCCAGTACTTC.

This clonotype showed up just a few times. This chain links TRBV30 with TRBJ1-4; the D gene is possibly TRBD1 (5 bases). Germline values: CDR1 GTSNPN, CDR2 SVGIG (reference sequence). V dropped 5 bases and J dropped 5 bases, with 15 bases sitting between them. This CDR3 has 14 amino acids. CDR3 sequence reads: CAWGRGRMNEKLFF. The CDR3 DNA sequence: TGTGCCTGGGGCCGGGGACGGATGAATGAAAAACTGTTTTTT.

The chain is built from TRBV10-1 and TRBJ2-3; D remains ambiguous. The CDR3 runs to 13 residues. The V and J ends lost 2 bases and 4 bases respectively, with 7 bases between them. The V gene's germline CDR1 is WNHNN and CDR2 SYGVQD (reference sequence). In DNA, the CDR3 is TGCGCCAGCAGTGAGAGTCCGGCAGATACGCAGTATTTT. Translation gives CASSESPADTQYF.